The 5 T cell receptor beta chains below were found in one sample sequenced in a study of shared clonotypes between healthy human individuals. The data were produced by immunoSEQ multiplex PCR, yet TCRdb's version contains in-frame clones alone and is incomplete. The sample consists of 1,500,000 or so clones, roughly 96% of them appearing once. Sequences were obtained from naive CD4+ T cells sorted from blood. Described subset: CD45RA+ positively selected. Every receptor here comes from a young man in good health.

CDR3 nucleotide sequence: TGTGCCAGCAGTAGGGGAGGCTTTTACAATGAGCAGTTCTTC. It codes for CASSRGGFYNEQFF. This chain joins TRBV5-8 and TRBJ2-1, with D perhaps matching TRBD2 (6 bases). The CDR3 is 14 residues long. In germline, CDR1 is SGHTS, CDR2 YDEGEE. V was trimmed by 5 bases and J by 4 bases, leaving 13 bases between them.

CDR3 nucleotide sequence: TGTGCCAGTAGTATCCTCCTAGCGGGAGTGGCTGAGCAGTTCTTC. Residues: CASSILLAGVAEQFF. The chain employs TRBV19 and TRBJ2-1; TRBD2 matches 10 bases. The CDR3 has 15 residues. Per germline, CDR1 LNHDA and CDR2 SQIVND (reference sequence). Germline trimming cut 3 bases from V and 9 bases from J; bases unmatched to any gene: 8.

The J gene is TRBJ2-1, the V gene TRBV5-1; maybe TRBD2 (6 bases). Germline V gene sequence: CDR1 SGHRS, CDR2 YFSETQ. The CDR3 extends over 15 amino acids. V gave up 4 bases and J gave up 9 bases, with 20 bases separating them. DNA for the CDR3: TGCGCCAGCAGCCCAAATAGCGGAGGAAGGGGTGAGCAGTTCTTC. This translates into CASSPNSGGRGEQFF. The whole variable domain, filled in from reference TRBV5-1 and TRBJ2-1, reads KAGVTQTPRYLIKTRGQQVTLSCSPISGHRSVSWYQQTPGQGLQFLFEYFSETQRNKGNFPGRFSGRQFSNSRSEMNVSTLELGDSALYLCASSPNSGGRGEQFFGPGTRLTVL.

The gene calls are TRBV6-4 and TRBJ2-2; 9 bases are shared with TRBD2. V was pared by 4 bases and J by 0 bases, with 6 bases of the junction left unmatched. CDR3 length equals 17 residues. CDR1 is MRHNA, CDR2 SNTAGT, per germline. The CDR3 reads CASSATSGGANTGELFF. CDR3 sequence (DNA): TGTGCCAGCAGTGCGACTAGCGGAGGAGCGAACACCGGGGAGCTGTTTTTT.

The rearrangement joins TRBV5-6 to TRBJ2-7; no clear D gene. CDR3 length: 13 amino acids. Trimming removed 1 base at V and 2 bases at J, with 7 bases between. Per germline, CDR1 SGHDT and CDR2 YYEEEE. CDR3 coding DNA: TGTGCCAGCAGCTTGAAAATAACCTACGAGCAGTACTTC. It translates to CASSLKITYEQYF.